This T cell receptor (beta chain) was found in a study of blood T cell repertoires in COVID-19. Turning to the study itself: Nucleic acid was either cDNA or gDNA, and it came from T cells, B-cell-depleted T cells, or PBMCs.

Losses at the gene ends were 5 bases for V and 2 bases for J; bases not matched to a gene: 7. Germline CDR1 reads SGDLS; CDR2 reads YYNGEE. The CDR3 extends over 15 amino acids. The protocol was immunoSEQ multiplex PCR, while the TCRdb copy is restricted to in-frame clones and leaves out a portion. The repertoire holds about 260,000 clones, with 80% to 90% as singletons. Material: peripheral blood. This sequence originates from a woman aged 40 to 50 who had recovered from COVID-19. The chain couples TRBV9 to TRBJ2-3, with TRBD2 matching 8 bases. The CDR3 loop reads CASRQTSEPTDTQYF. The CDR3 coding sequence is TGTGCCAGCAGACAGACTAGCGAGCCCACAGATACGCAGTATTTT.